One sample yielded the 23 T cell receptor beta chains listed below, sequenced in a study of PD-1 blockade in classical Hodgkin lymphoma. Profiling relied on immunoSEQ multiplex PCR, and the TCRdb table lists in-frame clones only, not all of them. The sample contains roughly 50,000 clones, around 91% of which appear only once. The time point here: cycle 4 day 1 (C4D1), after more than five weeks of nivolumab. Every single patient, without exception, relapsed after autologous stem cell transplantation, and brentuximab vedotin exposure varied. This sample comprised peripheral blood mononuclear cells (PBMCs), obtained before the fourth cycle of nivolumab. These TCRs come from a human donor with classical Hodgkin lymphoma.

The V call is TRBV19, the J call TRBJ2-2; D ambiguous. This CDR3 is built from 13 residues. Per the germline V gene, CDR1 is LNHDA and CDR2 is SQIVND (reference sequence). V was pared by 7 bases and J by 3 bases, with 9 bases between. CDR3 protein: CASKGGDTGELFF. The CDR3 DNA follows: TGTGCCAGTAAGGGCGGTGACACCGGGGAGCTGTTTTTT.

This clone was counted a single time. The V and J genes are TRBV10-3 and TRBJ2-7; TRBD2 aligns across 7 bases. Germline CDR1 is ENHRY and CDR2 is SYGVKD. Trimming cost V 3 bases and J 2 bases; bases outside gene matches: 10. CDR3 length equals 16 residues. The CDR3 loop reads CAISDPAGGGAYEQYF. CDR3 sequence (DNA): TGTGCCATCAGTGACCCCGCTGGGGGGGGAGCCTACGAGCAGTACTTC.

The chain carries TRBV19 and TRBJ2-7, with 9 bases that match TRBD1. The germline CDR1 and CDR2 sequences are LNHDA and SQIVND (reference sequence). Trimming cost V 6 bases and J 3 bases; bases outside gene matches: 6. The length of the CDR3 is 14 residues. The CDR3 sequence is CASRKGQGGYEQYF. The CDR3 coding sequence is TGTGCCAGTAGGAAGGGACAGGGAGGCTACGAGCAGTACTTC.

This chain uses TRBV5-4 with TRBJ2-1, with D uncertain. Trimming took 3 bases from V and 10 from J, leaving 14 bases between them. Germline assignment: CDR1 SGHNT and CDR2 YYREEE (reference sequence). This CDR3 region has 13 residues. The CDR3 loop reads CASSSPTAKEQFF. CDR3 in DNA: TGTGCCAGCAGCTCACCCACGGCGAAAGAGCAGTTCTTC.

The rearrangement links TRBV7-9 to TRBJ2-1; D is undetermined. Trimming took off 4 bases at V and 11 bases at J, with 3 bases between the two ends. The CDR3 length is 9 residues. Germline values: CDR1 SEHNR, CDR2 FQNEAQ (reference sequence). CDR3 bases: TGTGCCAGCAGCTCTCAGCAGTTCTTC. Amino acids: CASSSQQFF.

V usage is TRBV4-2 and J usage is TRBJ2-3; possible D gene TRBD2, 5 bases. V dropped 0 bases and J dropped 6 bases, with 10 bases sitting between them. Germline CDR1 LGHNA, CDR2 YNFKEQ. This CDR3 has 14 residues. DNA for the CDR3: TGTGCCAGCAGCCAAGAAGAGCGGCCGGATACGCAGTATTTT. Residues: CASSQEERPDTQYF.

Here the CDR3 DNA reads TGTGCCAGCAGTGTGAGGACTAGCTCCTACAATGAGCAGTTCTTC. This codes for CASSVRTSSYNEQFF. The chain couples TRBV25-1 to TRBJ2-1; 7 nucleotides align to TRBD2. CDR1 MGHDK and CDR2 SYGVNS come from the germline V gene. The CDR3 has 15 amino acids. V lost 4 bases, J lost 0 bases, and 3 bases stayed unmatched.

The chain uses TRBV27 and TRBJ2-5, with 8 bases lining up with TRBD1. V gave up 7 bases and J gave up 5 bases; unmatched junction bases: 6. The CDR3 is made up of 13 amino acids. CDR1 is MNHEY, CDR2 SMNVEV, per germline (reference sequence). The CDR3 region is CASKRQGTETQYF. In DNA, the CDR3 is TGTGCCAGCAAGAGACAGGGGACGGAGACCCAGTACTTC.

The chain carries TRBV28 and TRBJ1-2; tentative D call: TRBD1 (5 bases). The CDR3 covers 15 residues. The V end lost 6 bases, the J end lost 4 bases, and 18 bases lay between the germline ends. CDR1 is MDHEN, CDR2 SYDVKM, per germline. The CDR3 bases are TGTGCCAGCAGACTACCCGGGCAGGGAGTCTATGGCTACACCTTC. It specifies CASRLPGQGVYGYTF.

This chain joins TRBV7-6 and TRBJ1-1; D is unclear. The germline V gene has CDR1 SGHVS and CDR2 FNYEAQ. The CDR3 consists of 16 residues. The V gene lost 6 bases and the J gene lost 0 bases, with 17 bases spanning the gap. As DNA, the CDR3 is TGTGCCAGCAGTCTCCTTGGGCCATACATGAACACTGAAGCTTTCTTT. This translates into CASSLLGPYMNTEAFF.

The rearrangement joins TRBV15 to TRBJ1-5; TRBD1 agrees at 8 bases. Germline V CDR1 and CDR2: LNHNV, YYDKDF (reference sequence). V trimming: 2 bases; J trimming: 9 bases; junction bases outside the gene matches: 6. CDR3 size: 14 residues. The CDR3 DNA sequence: TGTGCCACCAGCAGACAGACAGGGGTTTGGCCCCAGCATTTT. This gives the protein CATSRQTGVWPQHF.

The gene calls are TRBV10-3 and TRBJ2-7, with D perhaps TRBD2 (7 bases). The germline V gene encodes CDR1 ENHRY and CDR2 SYGVKD. The CDR3 consists of 14 residues. V was clipped by 8 bases and J by 6 bases, with 20 bases between them. CDR3 sequence (DNA): TGTGCCATCCGGGGAGGGGGAACGACGATCGAGCAGTACTTC. Translated: CAIRGGGTTIEQYF.

The V gene is TRBV6-1, the J gene TRBJ1-2; D remains unclear. The CDR3 is 13 residues long. Germline CDR1 MNHNS, CDR2 SASEGT. V was clipped by 2 bases and J by 4 bases, with 8 bases between them. The DNA of the CDR3 is TGTGCCAGCAGTGAATCGGGAAGCTATGGCTACACCTTC. It encodes CASSESGSYGYTF.

The gene calls are TRBV9 and TRBJ2-1, with TRBD2 matching over 13 bases. V was clipped by 4 bases and J by 4 bases; unmatched bases: 8. Germline CDR1 SGDLS, CDR2 YYNGEE. The CDR3 length is 17 residues. CDR3 sequence reads: CASSLRLAGGRYNEQFF. CDR3 bases: TGTGCCAGCAGCTTACGACTAGCGGGAGGAAGGTACAATGAGCAGTTCTTC.

CDR3 region: CASGLGELSYNEQFF. The CDR3 DNA is TGTGCTAGTGGTTTGGGGGAGCTCTCCTACAATGAGCAGTTCTTC. The V call is TRBV12-5, the J call TRBJ2-1, with D possibly TRBD2 on 5 matching bases. Per germline, CDR1 LGHNT and CDR2 FRNRAP. With 1 base removed from V and 0 bases from J, the gap between germline ends came to 7 bases. This CDR3 has 15 amino acids.

The chain has TRBV7-8 and TRBJ2-7; 9 nucleotides line up with TRBD1. The CDR3 sequence is 13 residues long. Trimming removed 5 bases from V and 5 bases from J; junction bases left unmatched: 4. The V gene's germline CDR1 is SGHVS and CDR2 FQNEAQ. The CDR3 protein is CASSMGTGNEQYF. The CDR3 DNA is TGTGCCAGCAGCATGGGGACAGGGAACGAGCAGTACTTC.

The chain combines TRBV27 with TRBJ2-3; TRBD2 agrees at 9 bases. The CDR3 covers 16 residues. V trimming: 8 bases; J trimming: 3 bases; junction bases outside the gene matches: 12. Germline V lookup: CDR1 MNHEY, CDR2 SMNVEV (reference sequence). The CDR3 nucleotides are TGTGCCAGCCAGCGGCTAGCGGGATTTTTTACAGATACGCAGTATTTT. Its translation: CASQRLAGFFTDTQYF.

The rearrangement links TRBV6-1 to TRBJ1-5, with D uncertain. The CDR3 runs to 14 residues. Germline loops: CDR1 MNHNS, CDR2 SASEGT. The ends were cut back, 4 bases at V and 6 bases at J, with 13 bases in the middle. CDR3 protein: CASSATETSQPQHF. The CDR3 DNA sequence: TGTGCCAGCAGTGCTACAGAGACCAGTCAGCCCCAGCATTTT.

The rearrangement links TRBV27 to TRBJ1-2; D is unresolved. Germline CDR1 and CDR2: MNHEY and SMNVEV (reference sequence). Trimming took off 0 bases at V and 5 bases at J, with 13 bases between the two ends. The length of the CDR3 is 15 residues. CDR3 loop: CASSLSPSAPYGYTF. CDR3 DNA: TGTGCCAGCAGTTTATCGCCTTCCGCCCCTTATGGCTACACCTTC.

The gene calls are TRBV4-2 and TRBJ2-3; D might be TRBD2 (6 bases). Germline values: CDR1 LGHNA, CDR2 YNFKEQ. Trimming stripped 1 base from V and 4 bases from J, with 15 bases between. This CDR3 has 16 amino acids. The CDR3 coding sequence is TGTGCCAGCAGCCAAGGCATCGACGGGGGAGCAGATACGCAGTATTTT. Its protein is CASSQGIDGGADTQYF.

The chain couples TRBV10-3 to TRBJ1-5; unclear D gene. The CDR3 consists of 15 residues. V lost 3 bases, J lost 0 bases, and 9 bases lay in between. From germline, CDR1 is ENHRY and CDR2 SYGVKD. Written as DNA, the CDR3 is TGTGCCATCAGTGAAGGGTTACTTAGCAATCAGCCCCAGCATTTT. This sequence encodes CAISEGLLSNQPQHF.

The chain is built from TRBV28 and TRBJ1-1, with D perhaps TRBD1 (5 bases). There are 13 residues in the CDR3. The germline CDR1 and CDR2 sequences are MDHEN and SYDVKM. V shed 7 bases and J shed 3 bases, with 12 bases lying between them. CDR3 nucleotides: TGTGCCAGCACCCCTCGGGGGGACACTGAAGCTTTCTTT. Its protein product is CASTPRGDTEAFF.

The V and J genes are TRBV2 and TRBJ2-7; tentatively, D is TRBD2 (5 bases). The V end was cut by 4 bases, the J end by 3 bases, with 13 bases between. The CDR3 extends over 14 amino acids. CDR1 is SNHLY and CDR2 is FYNNEI in the germline V gene. The CDR3 protein is CASSAITRIYEQYF. CDR3 in DNA: TGTGCCAGCAGTGCCATAACTAGGATCTACGAGCAGTACTTC.